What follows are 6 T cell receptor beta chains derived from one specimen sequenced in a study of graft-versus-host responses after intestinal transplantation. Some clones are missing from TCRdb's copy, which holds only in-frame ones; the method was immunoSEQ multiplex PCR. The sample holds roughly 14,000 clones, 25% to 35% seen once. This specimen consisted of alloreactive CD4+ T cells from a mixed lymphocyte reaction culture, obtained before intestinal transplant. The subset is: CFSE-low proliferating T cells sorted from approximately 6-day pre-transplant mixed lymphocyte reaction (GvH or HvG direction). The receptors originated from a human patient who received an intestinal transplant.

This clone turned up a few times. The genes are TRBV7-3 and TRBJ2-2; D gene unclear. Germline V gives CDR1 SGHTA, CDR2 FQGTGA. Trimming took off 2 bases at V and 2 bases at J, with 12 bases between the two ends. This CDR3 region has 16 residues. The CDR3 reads CASSLFPLHNTGELFF. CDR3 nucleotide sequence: TGTGCCAGCAGCTTATTCCCACTCCACAACACCGGGGAGCTGTTTTTT.

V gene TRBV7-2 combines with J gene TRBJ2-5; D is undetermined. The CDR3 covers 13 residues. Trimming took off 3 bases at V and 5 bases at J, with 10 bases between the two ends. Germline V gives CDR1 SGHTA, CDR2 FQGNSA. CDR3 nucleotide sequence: TGTGCCAGCAGCTTTGGCGCGCGGGAGACCCAGTACTTC. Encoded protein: CASSFGARETQYF.

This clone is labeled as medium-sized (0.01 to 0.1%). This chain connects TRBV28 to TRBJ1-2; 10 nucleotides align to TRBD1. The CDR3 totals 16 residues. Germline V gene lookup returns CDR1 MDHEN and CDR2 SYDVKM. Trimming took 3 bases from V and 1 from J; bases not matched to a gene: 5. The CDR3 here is CASSLGRDRGNYGYTF. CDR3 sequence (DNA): TGTGCCAGCAGTTTGGGCCGGGACAGGGGTAACTATGGCTACACCTTC.

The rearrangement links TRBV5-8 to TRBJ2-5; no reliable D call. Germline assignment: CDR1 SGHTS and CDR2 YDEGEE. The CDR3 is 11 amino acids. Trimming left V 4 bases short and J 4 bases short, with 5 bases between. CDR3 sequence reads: CASSTRETQYF. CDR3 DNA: TGTGCCAGCAGCACCAGAGAGACCCAGTACTTC. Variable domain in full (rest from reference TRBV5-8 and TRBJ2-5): EAGVTQSPTHLIKTRGQQATLRCSPISGHTSVYWYQQALGLGLQFLLWYDEGEERNRGNFPPRFSGRQFPNYSSELNVNALELEDSALYLCASSTRETQYFGPGTRLLVL.

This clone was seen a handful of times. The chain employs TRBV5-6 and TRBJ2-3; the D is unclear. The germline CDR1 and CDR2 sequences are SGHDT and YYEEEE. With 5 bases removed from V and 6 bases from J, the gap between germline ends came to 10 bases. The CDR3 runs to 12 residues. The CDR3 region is CASRRTGDTQYF. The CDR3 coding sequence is TGTGCCAGCAGACGGACGGGCGATACGCAGTATTTT.

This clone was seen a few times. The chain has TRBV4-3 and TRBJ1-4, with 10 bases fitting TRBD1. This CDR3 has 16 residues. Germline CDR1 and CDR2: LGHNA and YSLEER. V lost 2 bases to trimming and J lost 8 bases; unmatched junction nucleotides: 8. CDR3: CASSQPTGGAWEKLFF. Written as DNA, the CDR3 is TGCGCCAGCAGCCAACCGACAGGGGGCGCGTGGGAAAAACTGTTTTTT.